These T cell receptor beta chains were read from a single sample in a study of blood T cell repertoires in COVID-19. Sequencing used immunoSEQ multiplex PCR; TCRdb keeps in-frame clones, though not all of them. The sample yields 150,000 to 200,000 clones, approximately 86% seen once. Source material: peripheral blood. These receptors were taken from a man aged 50 to 60 with active or convalescent COVID-19. The CDR3 runs from the conserved cysteine through the conserved F or W. D genes are given only for firm matches.

D gene: NA; J gene: TRBJ2-1; V gene: TRBV19; CDR3 protein: CASSIGRQSSYNEQFF
D gene: TRBD2; J gene: TRBJ2-7; V gene: TRBV9; CDR3 protein: CASSVDATSGGYEQYF
D gene: NA; J gene: TRBJ2-1; V gene: TRBV10-2; CDR3 protein: CASSQDRSYNEQFF
D gene: NA; J gene: TRBJ2-7; V gene: TRBV4-3; CDR3 protein: CASREIVASPGEQYF
D gene: TRBD2; J gene: TRBJ2-3; V gene: TRBV5-1; CDR3 protein: CASSLRTGGGTDTQYF
D gene: TRBD2; J gene: TRBJ2-5; V gene: TRBV2; CDR3 protein: CASSVTSGTGETQYF
D gene: NA; J gene: TRBJ2-3; V gene: TRBV6-5; CDR3 protein: CASSSSGTSTDTQYF
D gene: NA; J gene: TRBJ1-5; V gene: TRBV18; CDR3 protein: CASSAAGATDQPQHF
D gene: NA; J gene: TRBJ1-2; V gene: TRBV6-2/TRBV6-3; CDR3 protein: CASSYEQGSFVGYTF
D gene: NA; J gene: TRBJ2-2; V gene: TRBV12-3/TRBV12-4; CDR3 protein: CASAGNTGELFF
D gene: TRBD1; J gene: TRBJ2-7; V gene: TRBV5-1; CDR3 protein: CASSAGTGGSEQYF
D gene: TRBD1; J gene: TRBJ2-1; V gene: TRBV13; CDR3 protein: CASSPGTGKRYNEQFF
D gene: NA; J gene: TRBJ2-3; V gene: TRBV5-1; CDR3 protein: CASRIATVGDTQYF
D gene: NA; J gene: TRBJ1-4; V gene: TRBV5-1; CDR3 protein: CASSGGAKTVNEKLFF
D gene: NA; J gene: TRBJ2-1; V gene: TRBV6-5; CDR3 protein: CASSLYSTLSNEQFF
D gene: NA; J gene: TRBJ2-6; V gene: TRBV3-1/TRBV3-2; CDR3 protein: CASGYGQPGANVLTF
D gene: NA; J gene: TRBJ2-2; V gene: TRBV7-9; CDR3 protein: CASRPRGSNTGELFF
D gene: NA; J gene: TRBJ1-5; V gene: TRBV4-2; CDR3 protein: CASSPFLDQPQHF
D gene: NA; J gene: TRBJ2-7; V gene: TRBV6-1; CDR3 protein: CASSERPDSYEQYF
D gene: TRBD1; J gene: TRBJ2-7; V gene: TRBV5-1; CDR3 protein: CASSFWTGGSYEQYF
D gene: NA; J gene: TRBJ2-2; V gene: TRBV4-1; CDR3 protein: CASSQSLPAGTGELFF
D gene: TRBD1; J gene: TRBJ2-1; V gene: TRBV5-1; CDR3 protein: CASSLDRGLNEQFF
D gene: NA; J gene: TRBJ2-5; V gene: TRBV6-2/TRBV6-3; CDR3 protein: CASSYSQGETQYF
D gene: TRBD1; J gene: TRBJ2-3; V gene: TRBV11-3; CDR3 protein: CASSSPRTGEGADTQYF
D gene: TRBD1; J gene: TRBJ1-4; V gene: TRBV7-9; CDR3 protein: CASSLLGTDREKLFF
D gene: NA; J gene: TRBJ2-5; V gene: TRBV6-2/TRBV6-3; CDR3 protein: CASSYGGETQYF
D gene: TRBD2; J gene: TRBJ2-2; V gene: TRBV6-1; CDR3 protein: CASSERLAGGRRNTGELFF
D gene: TRBD2; J gene: TRBJ2-5; V gene: TRBV10-3; CDR3 protein: CAIASGSETQYF
D gene: NA; J gene: TRBJ1-1; V gene: TRBV30; CDR3 protein: CAYRWETEAFF
D gene: TRBD1; J gene: TRBJ1-4; V gene: TRBV28; CDR3 protein: CASSPTGTNEKLFF
D gene: TRBD1; J gene: TRBJ1-2; V gene: TRBV27; CDR3 protein: CASSTTGTAYGYTF
D gene: TRBD1; J gene: TRBJ1-4; V gene: TRBV9; CDR3 protein: CASSVGNTGDNEKLFF
D gene: NA; J gene: TRBJ1-5; V gene: TRBV12-3/TRBV12-4; CDR3 protein: CASSHSNQPQHF
D gene: TRBD2; J gene: TRBJ2-1; V gene: TRBV5-6; CDR3 protein: CASSLPQGGSGRVYNEQFF
D gene: TRBD2; J gene: TRBJ2-5; V gene: TRBV5-6; CDR3 protein: CASSLLGTSGSRETQYF
D gene: NA; J gene: TRBJ2-4; V gene: TRBV5-1; CDR3 protein: CASHRLDGDIQYF
D gene: NA; J gene: TRBJ1-4; V gene: TRBV5-6; CDR3 protein: CASSLTRATNEKLFF
D gene: NA; J gene: TRBJ1-1; V gene: TRBV7-7; CDR3 protein: CASSLSSYLVRLPAEAFF
D gene: NA; J gene: TRBJ1-1; V gene: TRBV9; CDR3 protein: CASSLTGNTEAFF
D gene: NA; J gene: TRBJ1-5; V gene: TRBV2; CDR3 protein: CASRVEGRWGPQHF
D gene: NA; J gene: TRBJ1-2; V gene: TRBV6-5; CDR3 protein: CASRDYIGYTF
D gene: NA; J gene: TRBJ2-1; V gene: TRBV9; CDR3 protein: CASSVARNNEQFF
D gene: NA; J gene: TRBJ1-4; V gene: TRBV30; CDR3 protein: CAWQQGPNEKLFF
D gene: NA; J gene: TRBJ1-5; V gene: TRBV21-1; CDR3 protein: CASSLVGDRGSYSNQPQHF
D gene: TRBD1; J gene: TRBJ2-6; V gene: TRBV9; CDR3 protein: CASSVGTGLSGANVLTF
D gene: TRBD1; J gene: TRBJ2-2; V gene: TRBV7-7; CDR3 protein: CASSSRTGTNTGELFF
D gene: TRBD1; J gene: TRBJ1-5; V gene: TRBV30; CDR3 protein: CAWAKTGRGQPQHF
D gene: NA; J gene: TRBJ1-2; V gene: TRBV7-2; CDR3 protein: CASSLMAYGYTF
D gene: TRBD1; J gene: TRBJ2-3; V gene: TRBV7-9; CDR3 protein: CASSLLPGQIRTDTQYF
D gene: TRBD2; J gene: TRBJ2-3; V gene: TRBV18; CDR3 protein: CASCGLAGADTQYF
D gene: NA; J gene: TRBJ2-5; V gene: TRBV2; CDR3 protein: CASSEWGPQETQYF
D gene: NA; J gene: TRBJ1-5; V gene: TRBV29-1; CDR3 protein: CSVDALLLRAGQPQHF
D gene: NA; J gene: TRBJ1-2; V gene: TRBV7-2; CDR3 protein: CASTDIPGNGYTF
D gene: NA; J gene: TRBJ2-7; V gene: TRBV6-2/TRBV6-3; CDR3 protein: CASSSIGGAWYF